The 14 T cell receptor beta chains reported below all come from one sample, sequenced in a study of blood T cell repertoires in COVID-19. Generated by immunoSEQ multiplex PCR, the TCRdb table keeps only in-frame clones and is missing some. The top ten hold 6% to 6.5% of the sample, which has tens of thousands of clones, around 82% seen once. The sequenced sample consisted of peripheral blood. The source of these receptors is a human donor in a cohort sampled during active COVID-19.

The chain joins TRBV10-2 to TRBJ1-1, with D possibly matching TRBD1 (6 bases). The CDR3 has 13 residues. Germline V gives CDR1 WSHSY, CDR2 SAAADI. V was cut by 5 bases and J by 5 bases, with 12 bases left in between. The CDR3 spells CASSWGGRTEAFF. CDR3 in DNA: TGCGCCAGCAGTTGGGGGGGGCGAACTGAAGCTTTCTTT.

This chain joins TRBV28 and TRBJ1-2; the match to TRBD1 covers 7 bases. The CDR3 spans 13 residues. After removal of 6 bases from V and 7 bases from J, the junction contained 8 bases not matched to a gene. The germline V gene has CDR1 MDHEN and CDR2 SYDVKM. CDR3 DNA sequence: TGTGCCAGCAGATCGAACAACAGGGGTGGCTACACCTTC. It specifies CASRSNNRGGYTF.

The rearrangement uses TRBV6-5 and TRBJ1-6; a possible D gene is TRBD1 (5 bases). CDR3 length: 13 residues. Per germline, CDR1 MNHEY and CDR2 SVGAGI. The ends were cut back, 8 bases at V and 7 bases at J, with 12 bases in the middle. The CDR3 here is CASRDSSNSPLHF. Written as DNA, the CDR3 is TGTGCCAGCCGGGACTCCTCAAATTCACCCCTCCACTTT.

V is TRBV4-1 and J is TRBJ2-7, with 11 bases aligning to TRBD2. This CDR3 has 16 amino acids. V lost 3 bases to trimming and J lost 4 bases; unmatched junction nucleotides: 8. The germline V gene has CDR1 MGHRA and CDR2 YSYEKL. The CDR3 region is CASSHSTSGIRYEQYF. The CDR3 bases are TGCGCCAGCAGCCACTCGACTAGCGGGATTAGGTACGAGCAGTACTTC.

The V and J genes are TRBV5-1 and TRBJ1-2, with unresolved D. The CDR3 has 13 residues. Trimming removed 0 bases at V and 3 bases at J, with 6 bases between. Germline V gene lookup returns CDR1 SGHRS and CDR2 YFSETQ. The DNA for the CDR3 is TGCGCCAGCAGCTTGGTTTCAGACTATGGCTACACCTTC. Its protein is CASSLVSDYGYTF. Combining the CDR3 with reference TRBV5-1 and TRBJ1-2 gives the whole variable domain KAGVTQTPRYLIKTRGQQVTLSCSPISGHRSVSWYQQTPGQGLQFLFEYFSETQRNKGNFPGRFSGRQFSNSRSEMNVSTLELGDSALYLCASSLVSDYGYTFGSGTRLTVV.

This clone appeared a few times. The chain carries TRBV28 and TRBJ1-3, with D perhaps matching TRBD1 (6 bases). CDR1 is MDHEN, CDR2 SYDVKM, per germline. The CDR3 sequence is 14 residues long. Trimming pared 5 bases from V and 7 bases from J, leaving 15 bases between. The CDR3 nucleotides read TGTGCCAGCAGTGGGTCAGGGGCGGGCAACACCATATATTTT. Protein: CASSGSGAGNTIYF.

This chain links TRBV7-2 with TRBJ2-5; 10 bases are shared with TRBD1. The CDR3 is made up of 15 amino acids. J lost 5 bases, V lost 1 base, and 4 bases had no gene match. CDR1 is SGHTA, CDR2 FQGNSA, per germline. CDR3 DNA: TGTGCCAGCAGCTTAGTGACAGGGGGCTGGGAGACCCAGTACTTC. Translating gives CASSLVTGGWETQYF.

The V gene is TRBV10-3, the J gene TRBJ2-7, with D perhaps matching TRBD1 (6 bases). Germline-derived CDR1 and CDR2 are ENHRY and SYGVKD. Trimming pared 5 bases from V and 6 bases from J, leaving 20 bases between. The length of the CDR3 is 15 residues. The CDR3 region has the DNA TGTGCCATCAGTCTACAGGGAAACGACGCGTCCGAGCAGTACTTC. This translates into CAISLQGNDASEQYF.

The chain links TRBV5-1 to TRBJ2-7, with 8 bases identical to TRBD1. Looked up from germline, CDR1 is SGHRS and CDR2 is YFSETQ. The length of the CDR3 is 15 residues. V shed 2 bases, J shed 3 bases, and the junction held 7 bases outside the gene matches. In DNA, the CDR3 is TGCGCCAGCAGCTTAAGACAGGGGATAATCTACGAGCAGTACTTC. Residues: CASSLRQGIIYEQYF.

The chain couples TRBV7-2 to TRBJ2-5; 9 bases fit TRBD2. This CDR3 has 13 residues. Germline V gene lookup returns CDR1 SGHTA and CDR2 FQGNSA. J lost 4 bases, V lost 6 bases, and 3 bases had no gene match. The CDR3 DNA is TGTGCCAGCAGTTCGACTAGCGGAGAGACCCAGTACTTC. Translating it yields CASSSTSGETQYF.

V usage is TRBV6-1 and J usage is TRBJ1-2; D remains unclear. CDR1 and CDR2 (germline): MNHNS, SASEGT. The CDR3 sequence is 12 residues long. V was cut by 2 bases and J by 8 bases, with 9 bases left in between. CDR3: CASSETTRGYTF. CDR3 coding DNA: TGTGCCAGCAGTGAAACGACACGGGGCTACACCTTC.

J is TRBJ1-1 and V is TRBV6-1; D ambiguous. V gave up 0 bases and J gave up 3 bases, with 8 bases separating them. CDR1 is MNHNS and CDR2 is SASEGT in the germline V gene. The CDR3 contains 14 residues. The CDR3 reads CASSEARFDTEAFF. CDR3 nucleotides: TGTGCCAGCAGTGAAGCCAGGTTTGACACTGAAGCTTTCTTT.

The genes are TRBV10-1 and TRBJ2-7, with D maybe TRBD2 (6 bases). CDR3 length: 13 residues. Between the trimmed V and J ends, which lost 7 bases and 0 bases, there was a span of 10 bases. Germline values: CDR1 WNHNN, CDR2 SYGVQD (reference sequence). DNA of the CDR3: TGCGCCAGCAAACGGCGGGACTCCTACGAGCAGTACTTC. This sequence encodes CASKRRDSYEQYF.

The chain has TRBV6-4 and TRBJ2-2; 8 bases fit TRBD1. After removal of 5 bases from V and 3 bases from J, the junction contained 5 bases not matched to a gene. Germline CDR1 is MRHNA and CDR2 is SNTAGT. The CDR3 contains 15 residues. CDR3 residues: CASSSTGVDTGELFF. The CDR3 DNA reads TGTGCCAGCAGTTCGACAGGGGTAGACACCGGGGAGCTGTTTTTT.